A selection of T cell receptor beta chains follows, all from one sample in a study of OX40 agonist ivuxolimab in advanced cancers. The assay was immunoSEQ multiplex PCR, and TCRdb's table has in-frame clones only and misses some. The repertoire consists of 22,000 or so clones, with around 77% occurring once and the leading ten covering approximately 16%. Sequenced here: CD4+ or CD8+ T cells sorted from blood, sampled in a trial of the OX40 agonist ivuxolimab. The receptors were gathered from an adult with an advanced solid tumor such as melanoma, head and neck, liver or kidney cancer. Each CDR3 is given without its conserved first and last residue. D genes are given only for firm matches.

>NA|TRBV5-6|TRBJ2-3
ASSSVARGPAGDTQY
>NA|TRBV9|TRBJ2-7
ASSVEGGALKEQY
>TRBD1|TRBV19|TRBJ2-7
ASSPTGGEQY
>TRBD1|TRBV7-9|TRBJ1-5
ASSLSRTGSNQPQH
>NA|TRBV9|TRBJ2-2
ASSAEGDTGELF
>NA|TRBV4-1|TRBJ2-7
ASSSLTANEQY
>NA|TRBV2|TRBJ2-5
ANGVQETQY
>NA|TRBV12-5|TRBJ1-4
ASGLQDNEKLF
>TRBD1|TRBV4-2|TRBJ1-4
ASSQDPGGASNEKLF
>NA|TRBV9|TRBJ1-5
ASSDDSSNQPQH
>NA|TRBV27|TRBJ2-7
ASSLLSGNEQY
>NA|TRBV4-3|TRBJ1-4
ASSPSGALNEKLF
>NA|TRBV6-1|TRBJ1-4
ASKEVFDEKLF
>NA|TRBV7-2|TRBJ2-2
ASSTNPQGTGELF
>NA|TRBV4-3|TRBJ1-1
ASSQLGQAENTEAF
>TRBD1|TRBV4-3|TRBJ1-1
ASSQENRGNTEAF
>TRBD2|TRBV7-9|TRBJ2-3
ASIQSAGEAADTQY
>TRBD1|TRBV5-6|TRBJ1-4
ASSLARTGKEKLF
>NA|TRBV7-7|TRBJ1-3
ASSLGEGNTIY
>NA|TRBV7-6|TRBJ2-1
ASSPLTADYNEQF
>NA|TRBV5-4|TRBJ2-5
ASSLEDGQETQY
>NA|TRBV9|TRBJ2-3
ASSGGTTGTSTDTQY
>NA|TRBV7-2|TRBJ1-1
ASSPSGQEAF
>NA|TRBV4-2|TRBJ1-1
ASSQDGGAWNTEAF
>TRBD1|TRBV4-3|TRBJ1-2
ASSQVRTGTYGYT
>TRBD1|TRBV7-9|TRBJ1-1
ASSSPRTGVTEAF
>NA|TRBV5-6|TRBJ1-6
ASSWGYSPLH
>NA|TRBV9|TRBJ2-5
ASSGRGTLGETQY
>NA|TRBV5-4|TRBJ2-5
ASSSSPRETQY
>TRBD2|TRBV9|TRBJ2-3
ASSGAEGRGGTDTQY
>NA|TRBV7-3|TRBJ2-7
ASSLASDTYYEQY
>NA|TRBV10-3|TRBJ1-6
AISESSASNSYNSPLH
>NA|TRBV5-8|TRBJ2-2
ASSPSVRERVGELF
>NA|TRBV10-3|TRBJ2-7
AISEEGKVYEQY
>NA|TRBV19|TRBJ1-4
ASSLSRQLSNEKLF
>TRBD1|TRBV13|TRBJ1-1
ASSSRETGSNTEAF
>NA|TRBV7-6|TRBJ1-1
ASAPLGGNTEAF
>NA|TRBV6-6|TRBJ1-4
ASSYSVAPGGEKLF
>TRBD1|TRBV5-4|TRBJ1-1
ASSAGTGAPLGAF
>NA|TRBV6-5|TRBJ2-2
ASSYSGRGSTGELF
>NA|TRBV5-1|TRBJ1-1
ASSWWGAENTEAF
>NA|TRBV6-6|TRBJ1-1
ASRQGFGTEAF
>TRBD2|TRBV7-9|TRBJ2-3
ASSLRAGFSTDTQY
>NA|TRBV10-3|TRBJ2-5
AISGPPGSSQETQY
>TRBD1|TRBV30|TRBJ2-7
AWSGGTGGNEQY
>TRBD1|TRBV27|TRBJ2-7
ASRIGQAAYEQY
>TRBD2|TRBV13|TRBJ2-5
ASSFSVRLAEVQETQY